Below, 28 T cell receptor beta chains from the same sample are listed, as sequenced in a study of blood T cell repertoires in COVID-19. TCRdb's copy holds only in-frame clones and misses some; the assay was immunoSEQ multiplex PCR. This table has 190,000 or so clones, roughly 86% appearing once. Material: peripheral blood. Receptors were obtained from a man aged 40-49 years with active or convalescent COVID-19.

The V call is TRBV2, the J call TRBJ1-5, with D possibly matching TRBD1 (5 bases). The length of the CDR3 is 15 residues. Germline V gene data show CDR1 as SNHLY and CDR2 as FYNNEI. V dropped 6 bases and J dropped 6 bases, with 18 bases sitting between them. The CDR3 is CASSQFQGSAQPQHF. The CDR3 coding sequence is TGTGCCAGCAGCCAGTTTCAGGGATCGGCTCAGCCCCAGCATTTT.

With respect to this clone: The CDR3 carries no conserved terminal phenylalanine or tryptophan, so it likely arises from a read error. The DNA is omitted, as the CDR3 cannot be located on it reliably, and the CDR3 follows TCRdb's listing. This sequence joins TRBV7-2 and TRBJ1-1; the tabulated D call, TRBD1, remains unverified against the DNA. The length of the CDR3 is 12 amino acids, counting both ends. CDR1 and CDR2 (germline): SGHTA, FQGNSA. The CDR3 sequence: CASSPQGGVGSY.

V is TRBV5-6 and J is TRBJ1-1; D uncertain. This CDR3 has 13 amino acids. V was pared by 2 bases and J by 4 bases, with 9 bases between. Germline-derived CDR1 and CDR2 are SGHDT and YYEEEE. CDR3 loop: CASSLKPGTEAFF. CDR3 in DNA: TGTGCCAGCAGCTTAAAACCGGGCACTGAAGCTTTCTTT.

V gene TRBV5-4 combines with J gene TRBJ1-2, with D hard to call. The CDR3 is 15 amino acids. CDR1 is SGHNT and CDR2 is YYREEE in the germline V gene (reference sequence). Trimming stripped 3 bases from V and 4 bases from J, with 16 bases between. This chain's CDR3 is CASSSNGDFGYGYTF. CDR3 in DNA: TGTGCCAGCAGCTCAAACGGGGATTTCGGCTATGGCTACACCTTC. Full variable domain (outside the CDR3, taken from reference TRBV5-4 and TRBJ1-2): ETGVTQSPTHLIKTRGQQVTLRCSSQSGHNTVSWYQQALGQGPQFIFQYYREEENGRGNFPPRFSGLQFPNYSSELNVNALELDDSALYLCASSSNGDFGYGYTFGSGTRLTVV.

CDR3 region: CASSQARVNGYTF. In DNA form, the CDR3 reads TGTGCCAGCAGCCAAGCCCGGGTGAATGGCTACACCTTC. This chain uses TRBV14 with TRBJ1-2, with no clear D. V lost 1 base, J lost 6 bases, and 9 bases lay in between. Germline V CDR1 and CDR2: SGHDN, FVKESK. The CDR3 has 13 amino acids.

The chain employs TRBV5-1 and TRBJ2-1; a weak D match, TRBD1 (6 bases). Germline CDR1 is SGHRS and CDR2 is YFSETQ. V dropped 4 bases and J dropped 0 bases, with 11 bases sitting between them. The CDR3 covers 15 residues. CDR3 DNA sequence: TGCGCCAGCAGCAGCGACAGGCGCTCCTACAATGAGCAGTTCTTC. Amino acid sequence: CASSSDRRSYNEQFF.

The chain carries TRBV5-1 and TRBJ1-1; TRBD1 matches at 9 bases. Trimming at V came to 3 bases and at J to 4 bases, leaving 4 bases not matched to a gene. The V gene's germline CDR1 is SGHRS and CDR2 YFSETQ. The CDR3 has 14 residues. The CDR3 region has the DNA TGCGCCAGCAGCTGGTGGACAGGGGCCACTGAAGCTTTCTTT. This encodes CASSWWTGATEAFF.

This clone turned up a few times. The chain uses TRBV18 and TRBJ1-5; D not certain. This CDR3 spans 14 amino acids. Germline V CDR1 and CDR2: KGHSH, LQKENI. Trimming cost V 2 bases and J 7 bases, with 12 bases left between them. As DNA, the CDR3 is TGTGCCAGCTCACCAAGTTCGGGAGACCAGCCCCAGCATTTT. Amino acids: CASSPSSGDQPQHF.

V is TRBV12-3 or TRBV12-4 and J is TRBJ1-1, with D perhaps TRBD1 (5 bases). The CDR3 runs 13 residues. V lost 1 base and J lost 6, with 9 bases in between. The CDR3 DNA reads TGTGCCAGCAGTTTAGGGGGCCCCGCTGAAGCTTTCTTT. Its protein product is CASSLGGPAEAFF.

The chain is built from TRBV5-6 and TRBJ2-5; 7 nucleotides align to TRBD2. The CDR3 loop spans 16 amino acids. From germline, CDR1 is SGHDT and CDR2 YYEEEE. The V segment lost 2 bases and the J segment 5 bases; nucleotides outside the gene matches: 12. DNA for the CDR3: TGTGCCAGCAGCTTTGCCAAGACTAGCCGGGGGGAGACCCAGTACTTC. Protein: CASSFAKTSRGETQYF.

This clone was counted a single time. The chain employs TRBV5-1 and TRBJ1-5, with D tentatively TRBD1 (6 bases). Trimming removed 4 bases at V and 4 bases at J, with 12 bases between. Germline CDR1 and CDR2: SGHRS and YFSETQ. The CDR3 covers 14 residues. As DNA, the CDR3 is TGCGCCAGCAGCACAGGACAGCCTAATCAGCCCCAGCATTTT. It encodes CASSTGQPNQPQHF.

In nucleotides, the CDR3 is TGCGCCAGCAGCCAAGCAGGGGGCGGCACCGGGGAGCTGTTTTTT. Translation: CASSQAGGGTGELFF. J is TRBJ2-2 and V is TRBV4-1, with 8 bases matching TRBD1. V shed 1 base and J 4 bases; nucleotides not matched to a gene: 2. CDR3 length: 15 amino acids. The germline gives CDR1 MGHRA, CDR2 YSYEKL.

The chain recombines TRBV6-6 with TRBJ2-2; D possibly corresponds to TRBD1 (7 bases). The CDR3 contains 14 residues. From germline, CDR1 is MNHNY and CDR2 SVGAGI (reference sequence). Trimming took 6 bases from V and 7 from J, leaving 15 bases between them. CDR3 sequence: CASSLQGGIGELFF. CDR3 sequence (DNA): TGTGCCAGCAGCCTTCAGGGGGGTATCGGGGAGCTGTTTTTT.

The J gene is TRBJ1-5, the V gene TRBV6-5, with a tentative D call TRBD1 (5 bases). CDR1 and CDR2 (germline): MNHEY, SVGAGI. The CDR3 runs 12 residues. The V gene lost 6 bases and the J gene lost 9 bases, with 12 bases spanning the gap. The CDR3 DNA is TGTGCCAGCAGGATGGGGAGGGGGCCCCAGCATTTT. Translation gives CASRMGRGPQHF.

The chain uses TRBV6-5 and TRBJ1-1; D possibly corresponds to TRBD1 (6 bases). V lost 6 bases to trimming and J lost 1 base, with 9 bases between them. Germline loops: CDR1 MNHEY, CDR2 SVGAGI. This CDR3 spans 13 amino acids. CDR3 DNA sequence: TGTGCCAGCAGGGGGGCGGGGAACACTGAAGCTTTCTTT. It encodes CASRGAGNTEAFF.

The V and J genes are TRBV29-1 and TRBJ2-1, with a weak D call TRBD1 (6 bases). V shed 6 bases and J shed 5 bases, with 11 bases lying between them. Germline V gene sequence: CDR1 SQVTM, CDR2 ANQGSEA. The CDR3 has 12 residues. This CDR3 is CSVRTDNNEQFF. In nucleotides, the CDR3 is TGCAGCGTCCGGACAGACAACAATGAGCAGTTCTTC.

V usage is TRBV10-3 and J usage is TRBJ1-1; tentatively, D is TRBD1 (6 bases). Trimming removed 11 bases at V and 2 bases at J, with 27 bases between. Germline CDR1 ENHRY, CDR2 SYGVKD. The CDR3 length is 17 residues. The CDR3 region has the DNA TGTGCCGCTTGGGGGGGGCGGGGCTTGAGCCCTAACACTGAAGCTTTCTTT. The encoded protein is CAAWGGRGLSPNTEAFF.

The CDR3 is CASSLVGAGVEAFF. The CDR3, as DNA: TGTGCCAGCAGCTTAGTGGGTGCGGGGGTTGAAGCTTTCTTT. J is TRBJ1-1 and V is TRBV7-2; D might be TRBD1 (5 bases). Trimming cost V 1 base and J 7 bases, with 13 bases left between them. Germline V lookup: CDR1 SGHTA, CDR2 FQGNSA. The CDR3 totals 14 residues.

This clone came up once. The V and J genes are TRBV11-2 and TRBJ1-5; D gene ambiguous. Germline V gene sequence: CDR1 SGHAT, CDR2 FQNNGV. V lost 5 bases to trimming and J lost 0 bases, with 8 bases between them. The CDR3 length is 14 residues. The CDR3 reads CASSITGSNQPQHF. The CDR3 DNA is TGTGCCAGCAGCATCACCGGTAGCAATCAGCCCCAGCATTTT.

This rearrangement joins TRBV29-1 to TRBJ1-4; D may be TRBD1 (5 bases). Trimming pared 4 bases from V and 0 bases from J, leaving 12 bases between. Germline loops: CDR1 SQVTM, CDR2 ANQGSEA. The CDR3 contains 15 residues. CDR3 sequence reads: CSVGTLTATNEKLFF. CDR3 DNA: TGCAGCGTTGGGACACTTACGGCAACTAATGAAAAACTGTTTTTT.

CDR3 amino acids: CATSRGGGREKLFF. The CDR3 DNA reads TGTGCCACCAGCAGAGGGGGGGGTAGGGAAAAACTGTTTTTT. The chain joins TRBV15 to TRBJ1-4; the D gene is possibly TRBD1 (5 bases). The CDR3 contains 14 residues. V lost 1 base and J 8 bases, leaving 11 bases between the germline ends. CDR1 LNHNV and CDR2 YYDKDF come from the germline V gene (reference sequence).

CDR3 DNA sequence: TGTGCCAGCAGCTTGGTCGGGGTTCCTGAAGCTTTCTTT. Translation: CASSLVGVPEAFF. The chain employs TRBV5-4 and TRBJ1-1; D is unresolved. The germline V gene has CDR1 SGHNT and CDR2 YYREEE (reference sequence). The CDR3 is 13 amino acids. Trimming shortened V by 0 bases and J by 6 bases, and 9 bases separated the two germline ends.

This rearrangement joins TRBV6-5 to TRBJ1-6; the D is unclear. The V and J ends lost 4 bases and 3 bases respectively, with 13 bases between them. Per the germline V gene, CDR1 is MNHEY and CDR2 is SVGAGI. This CDR3 comprises 16 residues. CDR3 in DNA: TGTGCCAGCAGTTCCGCCACTGGAGTCTATAATTCACCCCTCCACTTT. Translating it yields CASSSATGVYNSPLHF.

This chain joins TRBV3-1 (or the pseudogene TRBV3-2) and TRBJ1-2; 9 nucleotides align to TRBD1. The junction had 7 bases not matched to a gene; V was cut back by 5 bases and J by 3 bases. This CDR3 region has 15 residues. Germline assignment: CDR1 LGHDT and CDR2 YNNKEL (reference sequence). CDR3 protein: CASSATGGADYGYTF. CDR3 nucleotide sequence: TGTGCCAGCAGCGCTACAGGGGGCGCGGACTATGGCTACACCTTC.

The rearrangement uses TRBV11-2 and TRBJ2-2; D may be TRBD2 (6 bases). This CDR3 contains 14 residues. The V end was cut by 2 bases, the J end by 4 bases, with 8 bases between. Germline CDR1 and CDR2: SGHAT and FQNNGV. CDR3 sequence (DNA): TGTGCCAGCAGCTTAAGGGACTCCACCGGGGAGCTGTTTTTT. Translation gives CASSLRDSTGELFF.

The rearrangement uses TRBV21-1 and TRBJ2-3; TRBD2 reflects the table's D call only, with no check against the DNA. TRBV21-1 is a pseudogene segment. The CDR3 totals 15 residues. CDR3 bases: TGTGCCAAGGGGAGCGGGGGGGCTAGCACAGATACGCAGTATTTT. This encodes CAKGSGGASTDTQYF.

The chain uses TRBV29-1 and TRBJ1-1, with D perhaps TRBD1 (5 bases). With 6 bases removed from V and 1 base from J, the gap between germline ends came to 15 bases. The CDR3 is 14 amino acids. Germline assignment: CDR1 SQVTM and CDR2 ANQGSEA. The CDR3 is CSVDGAGENTEAFF. CDR3 in DNA: TGCAGCGTCGATGGGGCAGGAGAGAACACTGAAGCTTTCTTT. Supplemented by reference TRBV29-1 and TRBJ1-1, the full variable domain reads SAVISQKPSRDICQRGTSLTIQCQVDSQVTMMFWYRQQPGQSLTLIATANQGSEATYESGFVIDKFPISRPNLTFSTLTVSNMSPEDSSIYLCSVDGAGENTEAFFGQGTRLTVV.

This clone was observed once. The rearrangement joins TRBV10-3 to TRBJ2-5; TRBD2 matches at 13 bases. Looked up from germline, CDR1 is ENHRY and CDR2 is SYGVKD. This CDR3 contains 17 residues. The junction had 8 bases not matched to a gene; V was cut back by 6 bases and J by 1 base. The CDR3 loop reads CAISAGTSGGAQETQYF. CDR3 coding DNA: TGTGCCATCAGCGCGGGAACTAGCGGGGGGGCCCAAGAGACCCAGTACTTC.